These 9 T cell receptor beta chains share one sample of origin, sequenced in a study of lymphopenia after photon versus proton radiotherapy. TCRdb keeps only in-frame clones here, not all; method: immunoSEQ multiplex PCR. In the table there are fewer than 40,000 clones, around 94% of which are singletons. The input for sequencing was peripheral blood, taken from a patient treated with photon-based radiotherapy. All receptors derive from a woman between 50 and 59 years old with cholangiocarcinoma.

The table lists this clone with a count of one. The rearrangement uses TRBV29-1 and TRBJ1-2, with TRBD1 as a possible D gene (6 bases). The CDR3 has 12 residues. Germline V gives CDR1 SQVTM, CDR2 ANQGSEA. The V end lost 6 bases, the J end lost 8 bases, and 16 bases lay between the germline ends. The chain's CDR3 is CSVPGTGLGYTF. The CDR3 DNA reads as TGCAGCGTACCCGGAACAGGGTTGGGCTACACCTTC.

The CDR3 coding sequence is TGTGCCAGCAGTGAACAGGGCCTTGGTAATTCACCCCTCCACTTT. Translating gives CASSEQGLGNSPLHF. This rearrangement joins TRBV6-1 to TRBJ1-6, with D possibly matching TRBD1 (5 bases). Germline V gene data show CDR1 as MNHNS and CDR2 as SASEGT. This CDR3 has 15 residues. Trimming cost V 2 bases and J 6 bases, with 11 bases left between them.

V usage is TRBV10-2 and J usage is TRBJ2-3; 10 nucleotides line up with TRBD2. This CDR3 has 13 amino acids. CDR1 is WSHSY and CDR2 is SAAADI in the germline V gene. Unmatched junction bases numbered 3, after V lost 7 bases and J lost 5 bases. The CDR3 sequence: CASTSGGRDTQYF. In DNA form, the CDR3 reads TGCGCCAGCACTAGCGGGGGTCGAGATACGCAGTATTTT.

The gene calls are TRBV30 and TRBJ1-2; TRBD1 is a possible D gene (5 bases). This CDR3 is 12 amino acids long. The V end lost 1 base, the J end lost 10 bases, and 13 bases lay between the germline ends. Germline assignment: CDR1 GTSNPN and CDR2 SVGIG (reference sequence). The CDR3 loop reads CAWSAFGASYTF. DNA of the CDR3: TGTGCCTGGAGTGCCTTCGGGGCATCCTACACCTTC.

V and J are TRBV10-1 and TRBJ2-1; a possible D gene is TRBD2 (5 bases). The CDR3 loop spans 14 amino acids. Germline CDR1 reads WNHNN; CDR2 reads SYGVQD (reference sequence). V was pared by 3 bases and J by 6 bases, with 12 bases between. The CDR3, as DNA: TGCGCCAGCAGTGACGGCGGGCAGCGCAATGAGCAGTTCTTC. It encodes CASSDGGQRNEQFF.

The V gene is TRBV9, the J gene TRBJ2-2; 9 bases map to TRBD2. The V gene's germline CDR1 is SGDLS and CDR2 YYNGEE. J gave up 6 bases and V 6 bases, and 9 bases lay outside the gene matches. The CDR3 spans 15 residues. The CDR3, as DNA: TGTGCCAGCACCCCCCGCGCGGGGGGGCCCGGGGAGCTGTTTTTT. As protein: CASTPRAGGPGELFF.

This chain uses TRBV10-2 with TRBJ2-1; D is unresolved. Looked up from germline, CDR1 is WSHSY and CDR2 is SAAADI. The CDR3 has 16 amino acids. V lost 3 bases to trimming and J lost 0 bases, with 12 bases between them. This CDR3 reads CASSDLRLISYNEQFF. The DNA for the CDR3 is TGCGCCAGCAGTGACCTCAGGTTGATCTCCTACAATGAGCAGTTCTTC.

V gene TRBV7-2 combines with J gene TRBJ1-5, with 10 nucleotides matching TRBD1. Germline V gene lookup returns CDR1 SGHTA and CDR2 FQGNSA. The CDR3 consists of 19 residues. J lost 4 bases, V lost 4 bases, and 16 bases had no gene match. The CDR3 spells CASSSQPLTGGAKNQPQHF. CDR3 DNA: TGTGCCAGCAGCTCCCAACCCCTGACAGGGGGCGCGAAAAATCAGCCCCAGCATTTT.

The chain carries TRBV11-2 and TRBJ2-2; possible D gene TRBD2, 5 bases. The CDR3 runs to 18 residues. V was pared by 4 bases and J by 2 bases, with 20 bases between. The germline V gene encodes CDR1 SGHAT and CDR2 FQNNGV. The DNA for the CDR3 is TGTGCCAGCAGCTCTCGGACGGGAAGCGTTATAAACACCGGGGAGCTGTTTTTT. This translates into CASSSRTGSVINTGELFF.